This T cell receptor beta chain was captured in a study of shared clonotypes between healthy human individuals. The overall study: Serving as donors were a couple of women and a few men, whose ages spanned 18 to 49. Overall study findings and caveats: Few donors limited the genetic and exposure-history diversity represented.

This clone has just a few counts. Its specificity is unknown. Several immunoSEQ 96-well plates shared each subset's DNA, each plate a replicate. Measured with immunoSEQ multiplex PCR; TCRdb has only the in-frame clones, and not every one. Of 470,000 or so clones detected, approximately 81% appear once; the ten largest clones hold roughly an eighth. Some 90 million PBMCs served as the genomic DNA source for unsorted samples. Trimming took 1 base from V and 3 from J, leaving 12 bases between them. Germline CDR1 is KGHSH and CDR2 is LQKENI. CDR3 size: 15 residues. The sequencing input was PBMCs. This rearrangement joins TRBV18 to TRBJ1-2; D perhaps matches TRBD1 (6 bases). The sequence was obtained from a woman in her forties in good health. Some clones in this sample may be carry-over from other donors' samples. This CDR3 is CASSPRQEQYYGYTF. DNA for the CDR3: TGTGCCAGCTCACCACGACAGGAACAGTACTATGGCTACACCTTC.